The entry below describes one T cell receptor beta chain. What it recognizes is unknown. The data were obtained in a study of OX40 agonist ivuxolimab in advanced cancers. Findings of the study overall: Near-lowest levels of clonal expansion characterized partial responders at 0.1-3.0 mg/kg. At 0.1 to 3.0 mg/kg and by week 6, clonal expansion occurred in CD4+ and CD8+ blood T cells. On average, CD8+ T cells had more expanded clones than CD4+.

Only in-frame clones appear in the TCRdb table, and some are missing; sequencing was by immunoSEQ multiplex PCR. The table shows about 64,000 clones, with roughly nine tenths occurring only once. There are 17 residues in the CDR3. The V end lost 8 bases, the J end lost 5 bases, and 25 bases lay between the germline ends. CDR1 is SNHLY and CDR2 is FYNNEI in the germline V gene. The chain recombines TRBV2 with TRBJ2-1; the D gene could be TRBD1 or TRBD2 (6 bases each). The clonotype originates from an adult with an advanced solid tumor such as melanoma, head and neck, liver or kidney cancer. The material was CD4+ or CD8+ T cells sorted from blood, obtained in a trial of the OX40 agonist ivuxolimab. CDR3 sequence: CASPGSRGLGGNNEQFF. The CDR3, as DNA: TGTGCCAGCCCAGGGAGCAGGGGTCTAGGCGGGAACAATGAGCAGTTCTTC.